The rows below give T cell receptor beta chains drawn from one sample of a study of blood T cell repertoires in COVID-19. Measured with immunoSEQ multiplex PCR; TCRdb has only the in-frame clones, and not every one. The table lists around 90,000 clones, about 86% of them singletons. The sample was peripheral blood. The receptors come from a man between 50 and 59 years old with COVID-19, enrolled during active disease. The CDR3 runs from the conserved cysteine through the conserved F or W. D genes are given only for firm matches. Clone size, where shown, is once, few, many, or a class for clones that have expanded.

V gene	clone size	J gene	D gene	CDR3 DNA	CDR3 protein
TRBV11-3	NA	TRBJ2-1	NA	TGTGCCAGCAGCTTAGCTAGCCTCGATGAGCAGTTCTTC	CASSLASLDEQFF
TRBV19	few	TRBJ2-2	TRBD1	TGTGCCAGTAGAATAAAGGGACAGGGGGTGAACACCGGGGAGCTGTTTTTT	CASRIKGQGVNTGELFF
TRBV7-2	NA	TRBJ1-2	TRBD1	TGTGCCAGCAGCTCGGACAGGGGGCAGTACTATGGCTACACCTTC	CASSSDRGQYYGYTF
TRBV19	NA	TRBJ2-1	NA	TGTGCCAGTAGTATGCTTGGAGGCTCTACATCGCGGTTCTTC	CASSMLGGSTSRFF
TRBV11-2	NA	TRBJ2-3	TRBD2	TGTGCCAGCAGCTTGTACGGGGGGGCCGGTACGCAGTATTTT	CASSLYGGAGTQYF
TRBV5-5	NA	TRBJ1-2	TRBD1	TGTGCCAGCAGCCGCGGGACAGGGGTCTATGGCTACACCTTC	CASSRGTGVYGYTF
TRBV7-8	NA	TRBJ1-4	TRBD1	TGTGCCAGCAGCGTCGGGACAGGGGGCTCTAATGAAAAACTGTTTTTT	CASSVGTGGSNEKLFF
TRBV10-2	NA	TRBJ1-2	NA	TGCGCCAGCAGGACAGACAGCTATGGCTACACCTTC	CASRTDSYGYTF
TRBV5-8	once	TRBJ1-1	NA	TGTGCCAGCAGCTTCCAGGGGAGCACTGAAGCTTTCTTT	CASSFQGSTEAFF
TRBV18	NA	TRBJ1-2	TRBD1	TGTGCCAGCTCAAGGGACAGGGGGGATGGCTACACCTTC	CASSRDRGDGYTF
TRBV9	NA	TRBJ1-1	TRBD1	TGTGCCAGCAGCGCCGTACAGGGGGTGAACACTGAAGCTTTCTTT	CASSAVQGVNTEAFF
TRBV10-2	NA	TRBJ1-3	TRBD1	TGCGCCAGCAGCCGGGACAGGGGCCTATCGAGCTCTGGAAACACCATATATTTT	CASSRDRGLSSSGNTIYF
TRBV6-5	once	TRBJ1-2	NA	TGTGCCAGCAGTTACACAAAAGTCCGCGGCTACACCTTC	CASSYTKVRGYTF
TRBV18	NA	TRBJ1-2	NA	TGTGCCAGCTCACCCGGAAACAGTCCTAACTATGGCTACACCTTC	CASSPGNSPNYGYTF
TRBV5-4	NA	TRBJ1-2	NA	TGTGCCAGCAGCTCTGTCTCGGTTAACTATGGCTACACCTTC	CASSSVSVNYGYTF
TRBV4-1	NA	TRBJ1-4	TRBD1	TGCGCCAGCAGCCAAGATCTCTCTACAGGGGCCCAGGAAAAACTGTTTTTT	CASSQDLSTGAQEKLFF
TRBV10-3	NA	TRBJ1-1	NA	TGTGCCATCAGTTTCGAACGGACTGAAGCTTTCTTT	CAISFERTEAFF
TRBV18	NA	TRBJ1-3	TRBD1	TGTGCCAGCTCACCGGACAGGGTTAACTCTGGAAACACCATATATTTT	CASSPDRVNSGNTIYF
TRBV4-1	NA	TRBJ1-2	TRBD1	TGCGCCAGCAGCCGGGAACCGAGACCGACAGGGCCAATGAGCTACACCTTC	CASSREPRPTGPMSYTF
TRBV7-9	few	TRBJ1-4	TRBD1	TGTGCCAGCAGCTCCCTGGACAGGGGGTCCGATGAAAAACTGTTTTTT	CASSSLDRGSDEKLFF
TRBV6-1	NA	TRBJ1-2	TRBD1	TGTGCCAGCAGTGAAGGGACAGGGCCTAACTATGGCTACACCTTC	CASSEGTGPNYGYTF
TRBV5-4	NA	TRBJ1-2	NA	TGTGCCAGCAGCTTGGCCCAGGGGCAGGGTTATGGCTACACCTTC	CASSLAQGQGYGYTF
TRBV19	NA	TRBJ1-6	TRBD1	TGTGCCAGTAGTATTGGGACAGGGTTGAATTCACCCCTCCACTTT	CASSIGTGLNSPLHF
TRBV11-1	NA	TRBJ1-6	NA	TGTGCCAGCAGCTTTGCCGGGGGGCCTCCCCACTTT	CASSFAGGPPHF
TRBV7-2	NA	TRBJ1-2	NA	TGTGCCAGCAGCTTAGTGGAGTTAGCTGGCTACACCTTC	CASSLVELAGYTF
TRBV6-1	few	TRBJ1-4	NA	TGTGCCAGCAGTGAATCCCGCGCCGTCGGAAAACTGTTTTTT	CASSESRAVGKLFF
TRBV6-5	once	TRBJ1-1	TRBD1	TGTGCCAGCAGTTACGGGACAGGAACTGAAGCTTTCTTT	CASSYGTGTEAFF
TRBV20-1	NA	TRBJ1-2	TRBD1	TGCAGTGCGGGGGACAGGCGCTACACCTTC	CSAGDRRYTF
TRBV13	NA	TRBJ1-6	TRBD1	TGTGCCAGCAGATACCAGACAGGGGCAAATAATTCACCCCTCCACTTT	CASRYQTGANNSPLHF
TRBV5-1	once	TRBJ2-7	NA	TGCGCCAGCAGCTTGGATGCAGCCTACGAGCAGTACTTC	CASSLDAAYEQYF
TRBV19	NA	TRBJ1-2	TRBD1	TGTGCCAGTAGTGACAGGGGGCCCTATGGCTACACCTTC	CASSDRGPYGYTF
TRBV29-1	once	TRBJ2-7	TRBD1	TGCAGCGTTTCAGGGGGCAGGGGCTACGAGCAGTACTTC	CSVSGGRGYEQYF
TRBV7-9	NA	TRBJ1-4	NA	TGTGCCACCCCCGGGAGAGGAAAACTGTTTTTT	CATPGRGKLFF
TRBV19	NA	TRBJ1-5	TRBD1	TGTGCCAGTAGTATAGGCTTCAGGGGGCTGGGTCAGCCCCAGCATTTT	CASSIGFRGLGQPQHF
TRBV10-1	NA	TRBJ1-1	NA	TGCGCCAGCCAGGGTCGACAGTTGAACACTGAAGCTTTCTTT	CASQGRQLNTEAFF
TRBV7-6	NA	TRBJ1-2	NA	TGTGCCAGCAGCTTAGACGCACAGGTGGGCTATGGCTACACCTTC	CASSLDAQVGYGYTF
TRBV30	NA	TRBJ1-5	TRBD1	TGTGCCTGGAGCCAGGGGGCCAGGCAGCCCCAGCATTTT	CAWSQGARQPQHF
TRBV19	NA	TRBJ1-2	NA	TGTGCCAGTAGTATGATAGGGGGTGAAAGGAATGGCTACACCTTC	CASSMIGGERNGYTF
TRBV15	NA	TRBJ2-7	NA	TGTGCCACCAGCAAGCAGGGGAACGAGCAGTACTTC	CATSKQGNEQYF
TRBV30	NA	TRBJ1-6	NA	TGTGCCTGGCAACGGACAGATTATAATTCACCCCTCCACTTT	CAWQRTDYNSPLHF
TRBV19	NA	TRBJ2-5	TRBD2	TGTGCCAGTAGTTGGGCACCTGGACTAGCGGGGGGCTGGGAGACCCAGTACTTC	CASSWAPGLAGGWETQYF
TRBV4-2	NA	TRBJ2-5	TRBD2	TGTGCCAGCAGCCAAGAATACGCGGGGGGTGGGGAGACCCAGTACTTC	CASSQEYAGGGETQYF
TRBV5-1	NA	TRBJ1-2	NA	TGCGCCAGCAGCAGCTCCGGAGGGCTGCAGGGCTATGGCTACACCTTC	CASSSSGGLQGYGYTF
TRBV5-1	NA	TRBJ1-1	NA	TGCGCCAGCAGCTTGGGAGCGGGGAACACTGAAGCTTTCTTT	CASSLGAGNTEAFF
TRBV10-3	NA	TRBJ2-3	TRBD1	TGTGCCATCAGTGCCCGGGACAGGGAGGATACGCAGTATTTT	CAISARDREDTQYF
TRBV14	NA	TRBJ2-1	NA	TGTGCCAGCAGCCAAGCGGGGGGACACTACAATGAGCAGTTCTTC	CASSQAGGHYNEQFF
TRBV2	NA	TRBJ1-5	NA	TGTGCCAGCAGGAGGGACACCCAAAGCAATCAGCCCCAGCATTTT	CASRRDTQSNQPQHF
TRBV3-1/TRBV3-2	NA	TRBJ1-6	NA	TGTGCCAGCAGCCCCAGACAGGTCTCCTATAATTCACCCCTCCACTTT	CASSPRQVSYNSPLHF